These T cell receptor beta chains were read from a single sample in a study of cytotoxic CD8 clonotypes in ibrutinib-treated CLL. The repertoire was sequenced with immunoSEQ multiplex PCR; TCRdb's copy has only in-frame clones and lacks some. The table shows some 70,000 clones, with about nine tenths occurring only once. The sample consisted of PBMCs, taken after 12 months of ibrutinib treatment. Receptor source: a human donor with chronic lymphocytic leukemia. CDR3s include the opening cysteine and the closing phenylalanine or tryptophan. Fields, in order: clone size, D gene, V gene, J gene, CDR3 DNA, CDR3 protein. A D gene is named only where the DNA matches it firmly. Only some rows state a clone size, as once, few, many or a class for expanded clones.

>-|TRBD1|TRBV29-1|TRBJ1-5
TGCAGCGTGGCCCACAGGGGGGATCAGCCCCAGCATTTT
CSVAHRGDQPQHF
>-|TRBD1|TRBV19|TRBJ1-5
TGTGCCAGTAGTTCGATCCGGGACAGGGGTCTAAATCAGCCCCAGCATTTT
CASSSIRDRGLNQPQHF
>-|TRBD2|TRBV6-1|TRBJ2-7
TGTGCCAGCAGTTCGGCGGGAGGGTCGGACGAGCAGTACTTC
CASSSAGGSDEQYF
>-|TRBD2|TRBV2|TRBJ2-1
TGTGCCAGCAGCCACCCTGGGCTCGGGACTAGCGGGAGGACGAGCTCCTACAATGAGCAGTTCTTC
CASSHPGLGTSGRTSSYNEQFF
>-|-|TRBV5-1|TRBJ1-1
TGCGCCAGCAGCGAATGGGCAGGGAACACTGAAGCTTTCTTT
CASSEWAGNTEAFF
>-|TRBD1|TRBV19|TRBJ2-1
TGTGCCACTTCATGGACAGGGGCGTTCTACAATGAGCAGTTCTTC
CATSWTGAFYNEQFF
>-|TRBD2|TRBV14|TRBJ2-1
TGTGCCAGCAGCGTCCGACCAAATGCGGGAGACAGATACAATGAGCAGTTCTTC
CASSVRPNAGDRYNEQFF
>-|-|TRBV23-1|TRBJ2-5
TGCGCCAGCAGGCCCACAGGGTCGGGGGAGACCCAGTACTTC
CASRPTGSGETQYF
>-|-|TRBV7-6|TRBJ2-3
TGTGCCAGCAGCCGCGGCAGAGATACGCAGTATTTT
CASSRGRDTQYF
>-|-|TRBV11-2|TRBJ1-3
TGTGCCAGCAGCGCCTACCGTGAGGGTCCTGGAAACACCATATATTTT
CASSAYREGPGNTIYF
>-|-|TRBV6-1|TRBJ2-2
TGTGCCAGCAGTGAAAATTTGTGGGCGACCGGGGAGCTGTTTTTT
CASSENLWATGELFF
>-|TRBD1|TRBV15|TRBJ2-7
TGTGCCACCAGCATGGACAGGCGAACCTCCTACGAGCAGTACTTC
CATSMDRRTSYEQYF
>-|-|TRBV5-1|TRBJ2-3
TGCGCCAGCAGCTCCGCAGGGGGGCGGAATACGCAGTATTTT
CASSSAGGRNTQYF
>once|TRBD2|TRBV6-6|TRBJ2-5
TGTGCCAGCAGTCCGAGGACTAGCGGGAGAGAGACCCAGTACTTC
CASSPRTSGRETQYF
>-|-|TRBV4-3|TRBJ2-2
TGCGCCAGCAGCCAAGACCCGGGGGGTAAGGGGGCGCCCACCGGGGAGCTGTTTTTT
CASSQDPGGKGAPTGELFF
>-|-|TRBV18|TRBJ2-3
TGTGCCAGCTCACCTAGCACAGATACGCAGTATTTT
CASSPSTDTQYF
>-|-|TRBV29-1|TRBJ2-1
TGCAGCGTGCGCGCCCGGGACACAAGCTCCTACAATGAGCAGTTCTTC
CSVRARDTSSYNEQFF
>-|TRBD2|TRBV11-1|TRBJ2-3
TGTGCCAGCAGCTTACCTAGCGGGAGGAGCACAGATACGCAGTATTTT
CASSLPSGRSTDTQYF
>-|-|TRBV7-2|TRBJ2-7
TGTGCCAGCAGCTTACCTACCTACGAGCAGTACTTC
CASSLPTYEQYF
>-|-|TRBV6-1|TRBJ1-2
TGTGCCAGCAGTGAATCCTCCGGGGTAAGAAACTATGGCTACACCTTC
CASSESSGVRNYGYTF
>-|-|TRBV7-9|TRBJ1-1
TGTGCCAGCAGCCCTTGGGGAAAAGACATGAACACTGAAGCTTTCTTT
CASSPWGKDMNTEAFF
>-|-|TRBV5-4|TRBJ1-2
TGTGCCAGCAGCATTCGTGATAACTATGGCTACACCTTC
CASSIRDNYGYTF
>-|TRBD2|TRBV6-5|TRBJ2-3
TGTGCCAGCAGTTACTGGCTAGCGGGAGGAACAGATACGCAGTATTTT
CASSYWLAGGTDTQYF
>-|-|TRBV7-2|TRBJ1-1
TGTGCCAGCAGCTTAGTTAAAACGACTGAAGCTTTCTTT
CASSLVKTTEAFF
>-|TRBD1|TRBV4-3|TRBJ2-2
TGCGCCAGCAGCCTGCGGGACAGGGCAACCGGGGAGCTGTTTTTT
CASSLRDRATGELFF
>-|TRBD1|TRBV14|TRBJ1-2
TGTGCCAGCAGCCTTACAGGGGCTGGCTACACCTTC
CASSLTGAGYTF
>-|TRBD2|TRBV5-1|TRBJ2-1
TGCGCCAGCAGCTTGGAGGGACTAGCGGGAGAAAGCAATGAGCAGTTCTTC
CASSLEGLAGESNEQFF
>-|-|TRBV28|TRBJ1-2
TGTGCCAGCAGTTTATGGGGGTATGGCTATGGCTACACCTTC
CASSLWGYGYGYTF
>-|TRBD2|TRBV7-2|TRBJ2-3
TGTGCCAGCAGCTTAGCGGTGGGAGGGGATACGCAGTATTTT
CASSLAVGGDTQYF